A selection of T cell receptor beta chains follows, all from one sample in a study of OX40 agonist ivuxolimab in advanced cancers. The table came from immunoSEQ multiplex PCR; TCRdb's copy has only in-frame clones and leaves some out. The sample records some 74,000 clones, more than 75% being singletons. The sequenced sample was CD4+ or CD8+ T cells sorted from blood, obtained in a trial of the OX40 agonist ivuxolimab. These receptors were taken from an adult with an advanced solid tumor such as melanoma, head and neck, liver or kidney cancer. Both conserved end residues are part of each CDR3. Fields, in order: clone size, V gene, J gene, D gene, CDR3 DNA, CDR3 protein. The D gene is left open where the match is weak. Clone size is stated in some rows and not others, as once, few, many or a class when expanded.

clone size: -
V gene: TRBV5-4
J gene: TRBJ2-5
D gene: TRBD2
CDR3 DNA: TGTGCCAGCAGCCTACCTAGCGGTGAGACCCAGTACTTC
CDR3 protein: CASSLPSGETQYF

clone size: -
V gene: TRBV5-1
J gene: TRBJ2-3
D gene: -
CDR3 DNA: TGCGCCAGCAGCTTGGCGGCTAGCTCAGATACGCAGTATTTT
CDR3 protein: CASSLAASSDTQYF

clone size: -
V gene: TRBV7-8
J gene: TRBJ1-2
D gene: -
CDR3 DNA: TGTGCCAGCAGCTTTTCGGGAGGGGCCGATGGCTACACCTTC
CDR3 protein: CASSFSGGADGYTF

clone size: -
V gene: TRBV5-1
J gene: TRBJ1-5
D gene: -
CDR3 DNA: TGCGCCAGCAGCCCGGGTACGGCGAGCGGGCCCCAGCATTTT
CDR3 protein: CASSPGTASGPQHF

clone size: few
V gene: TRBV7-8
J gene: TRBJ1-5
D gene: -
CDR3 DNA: TGTGCCAGCAGCTATGACACCAACAATCAGCCCCAGCATTTT
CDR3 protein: CASSYDTNNQPQHF

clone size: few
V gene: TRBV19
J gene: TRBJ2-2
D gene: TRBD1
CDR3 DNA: TGTGCCAGTAGTTCCCGACAGGGGTATTCCGGGGAGCTGTTTTTT
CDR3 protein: CASSSRQGYSGELFF

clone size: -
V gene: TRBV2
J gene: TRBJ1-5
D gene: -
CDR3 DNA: TGTGCCAGCAATTACGGCAGCAGCAATCAGCCCCAGCATTTT
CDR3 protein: CASNYGSSNQPQHF

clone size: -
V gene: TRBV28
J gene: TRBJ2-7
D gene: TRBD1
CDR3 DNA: TGTGCCAGCAGGGATGACAGGGGCGAGCAGTACTTC
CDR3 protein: CASRDDRGEQYF

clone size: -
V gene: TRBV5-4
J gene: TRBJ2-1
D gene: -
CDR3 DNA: TGTGCCAGCAGCTTAGGCCAGGGGGAGGGCAATGAGCAGTTCTTC
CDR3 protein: CASSLGQGEGNEQFF

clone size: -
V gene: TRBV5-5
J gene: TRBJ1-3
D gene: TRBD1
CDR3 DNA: TGTGCCAGCAGAAGACAGGGTGTCTCTGGAAACACCATATATTTT
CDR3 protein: CASRRQGVSGNTIYF

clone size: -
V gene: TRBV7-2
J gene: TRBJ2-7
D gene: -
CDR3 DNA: TGTGCCAGCAGCCCAACCTCCTGGGAGCAGTACTTC
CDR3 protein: CASSPTSWEQYF

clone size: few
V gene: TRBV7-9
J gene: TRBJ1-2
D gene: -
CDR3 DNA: TGTGCCAGCAGCTTAGCAAGTGCCTATGGCTACACCTTC
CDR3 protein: CASSLASAYGYTF

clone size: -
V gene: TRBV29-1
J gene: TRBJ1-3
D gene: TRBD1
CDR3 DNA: TGCAGCGTTGAAGAACCGACAGGGGACTCTGGAAACACCATATATTTT
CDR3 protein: CSVEEPTGDSGNTIYF

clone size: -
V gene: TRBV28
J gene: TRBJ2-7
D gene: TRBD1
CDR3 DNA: TGTGCCAGCAGTACCCCTTTAGGACAGGGAAGACCCTACGAGCAGTACTTC
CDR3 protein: CASSTPLGQGRPYEQYF

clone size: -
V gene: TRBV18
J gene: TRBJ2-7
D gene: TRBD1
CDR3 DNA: TGTGCCAGCTCACCACCCGGGACAGGGGACCGCGAGCAGTACTTC
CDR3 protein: CASSPPGTGDREQYF

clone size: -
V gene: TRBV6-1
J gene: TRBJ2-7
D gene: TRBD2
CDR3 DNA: TGTGCCAGCAGTGAAGAACTAGCGGGGTGGGGCTCCTACGAGCAGTACTTC
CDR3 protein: CASSEELAGWGSYEQYF

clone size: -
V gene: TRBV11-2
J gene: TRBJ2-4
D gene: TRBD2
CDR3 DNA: TGTGCCAGCAGCCCGTTAACTAGCGGGGGGGCCAAAAACATTCAGTACTTC
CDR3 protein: CASSPLTSGGAKNIQYF